The T cell receptor (beta chain) described here comes from a study of memory CD4+ T cells and cytomegalovirus serostatus (dated by TCRdb to the late 2010s). Context from the whole study: The cohort included approximately 35 healthy adults from Belgium, of whom 9 were CMV seropositive and about 25 were CMV seronegative. CD4+ memory TCRbeta repertoires of a Belgian cohort with known cytomegalovirus serostatus were sequenced in order to replicate a published TCR-based CMV serostatus classifier.

Single viable CD3+CD4+CD8-CD45RO+ cells were sorted as memory CD4+ T cells on a FACSAria II. CMV serostatus was determined using a Roche Elecsys assay that detects serum IgG against CMV pp150, pp28, p38 and p52. Following thawing, total CD4+ T cells were enriched through positive selection using CD4 magnetic microbeads. The samples came from a separate study whose specific focus was interrogating the CD4+ T cell memory repertoire. Following standard operating procedures, peripheral blood mononuclear cells were isolated and cryopreserved, while serum was kept at -80 degrees C. The staining relied on CD3-PerCP (BW264/56), CD4-APC (RPA-T4), CD45RO-PE (UCHT1) and CD8-Pacific Orange (3B5) antibodies, and Sytox blue was used to exclude non-viable cells. The research as a whole found: Of fewer than 200 previously reported CMV-associated TCRbeta sequences, about 68 appeared in the CD4+ memory repertoires, each in one to five individuals. A median bootstrapped AUC of roughly 0.95 with a 95% CI of 0.76-1.00 was achieved on the Belgian cohort by the original-framework classifier. CMV serostatus prediction reached a median bootstrapped AUC of 0.95 with the original framework and just over 0.9 with a US-trained random forest. The results were read as suggesting that the CMV-associated TCR signature is, for the most part, present in the CD4+ memory repertoire. Only CD4+CD45RO+ memory cells were sequenced, in contrast to the original study, in which naive and memory CD4+ and CD8+ populations were covered.

Points on this clone: Its antigen is not yet known. Qualities for individual bases were not recorded, and no much larger clone is one base off.

The CDR3 spans 14 residues, from the cysteine through the phenylalanine. The read is trimmed to its CDR3 DNA, 42 bases read in frame from base 1. CDR1 SNHLY and CDR2 FYNNEI were looked up in the germline V gene. V has 5 bases trimmed and J has 2 bases trimmed; junction bases matching no gene number 2. The Quick-DNA Microprep Kit was used to extract genomic DNA from the sorted cells. Amplification of TCRbeta DNA was done with the immunoSEQ hsTCRbeta kit, following the protocol from the manufacturer. TCRbeta libraries were sequenced on an Illumina MiSeq instrument. Turning to the authors' computational methods: Following removal of out-of-frame sequences, some 2,200,000 distinct TCRbeta sequences were retained, with an average of about 61,000 per individual. Two values were used to score each individual: the count of 150 to 200 previously reported CMV-associated TCRbeta sequences and the total count of productive distinct TCRbeta sequences. A beta-binomial model was reimplemented in Python, and random forests from scikit-learn, run with default parameters, were trained on data from the US cohort. On the Belgian cohort, classifier performance was reported as the median AUC, along with percentile confidence intervals, across 10,000 bootstrap iterations. Not all clones reach the TCRdb copy of this immuneACCESS table, which keeps in-frame sequences only. Checked studies attribute under half of the gap to unresolved V genes and leave the rest unexplained. Clone size and the V and J calls come from that table; the DNA yielded D and trimming. Here the sample has approximately 88,000 clones; roughly 80% occur a single time. Of the sample, approximately 4% is held by the ten largest clones.

The V gene is TRBV2 and the J gene is TRBJ2-7; 11 central bases correspond to TRBD2. The sample consisted of memory CD4+ T cells from blood. This sequence originates from an adult in good health and CMV-seropositive. CDR3 region: CASSRTSGPYEQYF. The nucleotide sequence is TGTGCCAGCAGTCGGACTAGCGGGCCCTACGAGCAGTACTTC.